One and the same sample provided the 21 T cell receptor beta chains below, sequenced in a study of T cell responses to AZD1222 COVID-19 vaccine. Profiled with immunoSEQ multiplex PCR; TCRdb holds only in-frame clones, not every one. The sample carries roughly 150,000 clones, less than 95% recorded once. The sequenced sample was peripheral blood, obtained 28 days after the second AZD1222 dose. The receptor source for this set is an adult who received the AZD1222 COVID-19 vaccine.

V gene TRBV19 combines with J gene TRBJ2-3; 14 bases align to TRBD2. This CDR3 is built from 14 residues. Unmatched junction bases numbered 0, after V lost 6 bases and J lost 4 bases. Germline lookup yields CDR1 LNHDA and CDR2 SQIVND (reference sequence). The CDR3 DNA sequence: TGTGCCAGTAGGACTAGCGGGGGGGCAGATACGCAGTATTTT. This translates into CASRTSGGADTQYF.

The chain couples TRBV29-1 to TRBJ1-6; D not certain. Germline CDR1 SQVTM, CDR2 ANQGSEA. The CDR3 consists of 16 residues. The V and J ends lost 2 bases and 5 bases respectively, with 16 bases between them. The CDR3 DNA follows: TGCAGCGTTGAAAAGCGGACGGCCCCCCATAATTCACCCCTCCACTTT. Its protein is CSVEKRTAPHNSPLHF.

The CDR3 sequence is CASNLGENYGYTF. CDR3 DNA: TGTGCCAGCAATTTGGGCGAAAACTATGGCTACACCTTC. V usage is TRBV12-3 or TRBV12-4 and J usage is TRBJ1-2; D not resolved. This CDR3 has 13 amino acids. V dropped 7 bases and J dropped 2 bases, with 11 bases sitting between them.

This chain links TRBV3-1 (or the pseudogene TRBV3-2) with TRBJ2-7; D unclear. The germline gives CDR1 LGHDT, CDR2 YNNKEL (reference sequence). There are 12 residues in the CDR3. Trimming left V 0 bases short and J 1 base short, with 1 base between. CDR3 sequence reads: CASSQESYEQYF. CDR3 bases: TGTGCCAGCAGCCAAGAATCCTACGAGCAGTACTTC.

A word on this clone: Distinct nucleotide sequences in the sample also encode this CDR3. The chain is built from TRBV3-1 (or the pseudogene TRBV3-2) and TRBJ1-2, with TRBD1 matching 8 bases. The CDR3 consists of 16 residues. Germline lookup yields CDR1 LGHDT and CDR2 YNNKEL (reference sequence). Trimming took 1 base from V and 2 from J; bases not matched to a gene: 6. The CDR3 coding sequence is TGTGCCAGCAGCCAAGTCGGGACAGGAAGAAACTATGGCTACACCTTC. As protein: CASSQVGTGRNYGYTF.

The rearrangement joins TRBV6-5 to TRBJ2-7; D call uncertain. The length of the CDR3 is 13 residues. Germline V gene lookup returns CDR1 MNHEY and CDR2 SVGAGI. The V end lost 7 bases, the J end lost 0 bases, and 10 bases lay between the germline ends. The CDR3 spells CASNRLDSYEQYF. The CDR3 DNA follows: TGTGCCAGCAATAGACTCGACTCCTACGAGCAGTACTTC.

The rearrangement joins TRBV7-2 to TRBJ1-5, with 11 bases aligning to TRBD1. In germline, CDR1 is SGHTA, CDR2 FQGNSA. With 4 bases clipped from V and 5 bases from J, the junction kept 4 bases outside the gene matches. The CDR3 runs to 15 residues. The CDR3 loop reads CASSSGQGGDQPQHF. The DNA of the CDR3 is TGTGCCAGCAGCTCGGGACAGGGGGGCGATCAGCCCCAGCATTTT.

J is TRBJ1-5 and V is TRBV10-3; 12 bases are shared with TRBD1. CDR3 length: 14 residues. The V segment lost 2 bases and the J segment 9 bases; nucleotides outside the gene matches: 2. Germline V gene data show CDR1 as ENHRY and CDR2 as SYGVKD. Written as DNA, the CDR3 is TGTGCCATCAGTGAGACGGGACAGGGGGCGCCCCAGCATTTT. Translating gives CAISETGQGAPQHF.

This clone occurred a few times. The V gene is TRBV19, the J gene TRBJ2-2; D gene uncertain. Germline V gene lookup returns CDR1 LNHDA and CDR2 SQIVND (reference sequence). The CDR3 is 13 residues long. V was cut by 2 bases and J by 7 bases, with 8 bases left in between. CDR3 DNA sequence: TGTGCCAGTAGTATACTGGTAGGCGGGGAGCTGTTTTTT. It yields the protein CASSILVGGELFF.

This clone was recorded only once. This chain uses TRBV9 with TRBJ2-2, with 11 bases aligning to TRBD1. Germline values: CDR1 SGDLS, CDR2 YYNGEE. This CDR3 comprises 16 residues. Trimming at V came to 0 bases and at J to 6 bases, leaving 4 bases not matched to a gene. The CDR3 sequence: CASSVGTGGKSGELFF. In DNA form, the CDR3 reads TGTGCCAGCAGCGTAGGGACAGGGGGCAAATCCGGGGAGCTGTTTTTT.

This rearrangement joins TRBV23-1 to TRBJ2-7; possible D gene TRBD1, 7 bases. TRBV23-1 is assigned to the ORF class and has an uncertain function. The CDR3 totals 18 residues. V was clipped by 8 bases and J by 2 bases, with 28 bases between them. The CDR3 DNA sequence: TGCGCCAGCCGAACACCATACCGATCAGGGGGGAAAACCTACGAGCAGTACTTC. It encodes CASRTPYRSGGKTYEQYF.

In this sample, this clone turned up once. The V and J genes are TRBV28 and TRBJ1-1; D ambiguous. The germline gives CDR1 MDHEN, CDR2 SYDVKM. The length of the CDR3 is 12 residues. V was clipped by 2 bases and J by 7 bases, with 8 bases between them. CDR3 region: CASSLRRDEAFF. DNA for the CDR3: TGTGCCAGCAGTTTAAGGAGAGATGAAGCTTTCTTT.

This clone was recorded once. The gene calls are TRBV6-5 and TRBJ2-7, with D perhaps TRBD1 or TRBD2 (5 bases each). This CDR3 is 16 amino acids long. The V gene's germline CDR1 is MNHEY and CDR2 SVGAGI. The V end was cut by 2 bases, the J end by 3 bases, with 17 bases between. CDR3 sequence reads: CASSYGSGRGYYEQYF. Here the CDR3 DNA reads TGTGCCAGCAGTTACGGTTCGGGGCGCGGCTACTACGAGCAGTACTTC.

This chain joins TRBV9 and TRBJ1-2, with no clear D. CDR3 size: 17 residues. V gave up 6 bases and J gave up 3 bases, with 24 bases separating them. The germline gives CDR1 SGDLS, CDR2 YYNGEE. The CDR3 reads CASTVGGSNTGYYGYTF. DNA for the CDR3: TGTGCCAGCACGGTTGGAGGGTCAAACACCGGCTACTATGGCTACACCTTC.

Note on this clone: The sample holds other DNA sequences that translate to the same CDR3. J is TRBJ2-3 and V is TRBV9, with D uncertain. The V and J ends lost 4 bases and 6 bases respectively, with 9 bases between them. The CDR3 runs 12 residues. CDR1 SGDLS and CDR2 YYNGEE come from the germline V gene. In DNA, the CDR3 is TGTGCCAGCAGCTTATCCAAGGATACGCAGTATTTT. Protein: CASSLSKDTQYF.

The chain uses TRBV2 and TRBJ1-6; D remains unclear. CDR1 and CDR2 (germline): SNHLY, FYNNEI. V lost 4 bases, J lost 0 bases, and 13 bases lay in between. The CDR3 has 17 amino acids. The CDR3 nucleotides read TGTGCCAGCAGTGTTCGTCACGCGAGCTCCTATAATTCACCCCTCCACTTT. This sequence encodes CASSVRHASSYNSPLHF.

The chain joins TRBV25-1 to TRBJ1-2, with 8 bases that match TRBD1. The CDR3 covers 15 residues. V trimming: 3 bases; J trimming: 2 bases; junction bases outside the gene matches: 5. Germline CDR1 MGHDK, CDR2 SYGVNS. The CDR3 reads CASSDGRGRNYGYTF. CDR3 DNA: TGTGCCAGCAGTGACGGCAGGGGGCGCAACTATGGCTACACCTTC.

In its sample, this clone was seen once. The chain has TRBV28 and TRBJ1-2; possibly TRBD1 for D (6 bases). CDR1 and CDR2 (germline): MDHEN, SYDVKM. V was shortened by 7 bases and J by 6 bases, with 12 bases between the two germline ends. CDR3 length: 12 amino acids. DNA of the CDR3: TGTGCCAGCACCCCCCCAGGGGATGGCTACACCTTC. This gives the protein CASTPPGDGYTF.

The rearrangement uses TRBV6-5 and TRBJ1-6; D possibly corresponds to TRBD1 (5 bases). Germline loops: CDR1 MNHEY, CDR2 SVGAGI. CDR3 size: 15 residues. V shed 2 bases and J shed 7 bases, with 12 bases lying between them. In DNA form, the CDR3 reads TGTGCCAGCAGTTACCAGGGTGGACGAAATTCACCCCTCCACTTT. It is translated as CASSYQGGRNSPLHF.

V gene TRBV29-1 combines with J gene TRBJ2-1; the D is unclear. Germline V CDR1 and CDR2: SQVTM, ANQGSEA. This CDR3 comprises 12 residues. V shed 3 bases and J shed 4 bases, with 7 bases lying between them. CDR3 amino acids: CSVDAGYNEQFF. As DNA, the CDR3 is TGCAGCGTTGATGCCGGGTACAATGAGCAGTTCTTC.

The chain joins TRBV4-2 to TRBJ2-1; 9 bases agree with TRBD2. V trimming: 0 bases; J trimming: 6 bases; junction bases outside the gene matches: 3. Germline CDR1 and CDR2: LGHNA and YNFKEQ. CDR3 length: 15 residues. The CDR3, as DNA: TGTGCCAGCAGCCAAGATGCGGGAGGGCCCAATGAGCAGTTCTTC. Amino acid sequence: CASSQDAGGPNEQFF.